Included here is one T cell receptor beta chain sequence, with context. Germline CDR1 reads MDHEN; CDR2 reads SYDVKM. This CDR3 is 14 amino acids long. The junction had 2 bases not matched to a gene; V was cut back by 2 bases and J by 3 bases. Produced via immunoSEQ multiplex PCR; TCRdb's table is partial and in-frame only. The table has about 300,000 clones, approximately 86% seen once. The entry originates in a study of blood T cell repertoires in COVID-19. The sequenced material came from peripheral blood. The chain joins TRBV28 to TRBJ1-1; 8 positions agree with TRBD1. The sequence derives from a man aged 65 to 79 with acute or convalescent COVID-19. CDR3 nucleotides: TGTGCCAGCAGTTTAACAGGGGGGTACACTGAAGCTTTCTTT. Translation gives CASSLTGGYTEAFF.